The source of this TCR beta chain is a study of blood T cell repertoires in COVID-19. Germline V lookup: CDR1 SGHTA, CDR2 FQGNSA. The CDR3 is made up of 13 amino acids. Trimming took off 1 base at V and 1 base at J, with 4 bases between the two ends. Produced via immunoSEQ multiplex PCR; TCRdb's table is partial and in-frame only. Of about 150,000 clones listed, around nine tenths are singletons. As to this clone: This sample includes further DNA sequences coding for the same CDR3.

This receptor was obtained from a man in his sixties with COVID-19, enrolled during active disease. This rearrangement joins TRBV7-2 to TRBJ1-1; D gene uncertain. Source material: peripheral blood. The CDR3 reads CASSLGQNTEAFF. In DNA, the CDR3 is TGTGCCAGCAGCTTAGGACAGAACACTGAAGCTTTCTTT.